The 26 T cell receptor beta chains below were found in one sample sequenced in a study of blood T cell repertoires in COVID-19. Sequencing was performed with immunoSEQ multiplex PCR; in TCRdb, only in-frame clones are kept and a portion is missing. The table has about 140,000 clones, about 90% seen once. What was sequenced was peripheral blood. All receptors come from an older woman with acute or convalescent COVID-19.

The V call is TRBV28, the J call TRBJ2-7; TRBD1 agrees at 9 bases. This CDR3 has 14 amino acids. Unmatched junction bases numbered 2, after V lost 3 bases and J lost 2 bases. The germline V gene encodes CDR1 MDHEN and CDR2 SYDVKM. CDR3 in amino acids: CASSFRTGAYEQYF. CDR3 in DNA: TGTGCCAGCAGTTTTAGGACAGGGGCCTACGAGCAGTACTTC.

The V call is TRBV19, the J call TRBJ1-3; D call uncertain. V was trimmed by 3 bases and J by 0 bases, leaving 9 bases between them. This CDR3 comprises 15 residues. CDR1 LNHDA and CDR2 SQIVND come from the germline V gene (reference sequence). CDR3 sequence: CASSILLNSGNTIYF. The DNA of the CDR3 is TGTGCCAGTAGTATTCTCCTTAACTCTGGAAACACCATATATTTT.

This clone was seen only once. The V call is TRBV11-2, the J call TRBJ1-1, with D possibly TRBD1 on 6 matching bases. Germline values: CDR1 SGHAT, CDR2 FQNNGV. Trimming stripped 7 bases from V and 7 bases from J, with 22 bases between. The CDR3 contains 15 residues. In DNA form, the CDR3 reads TGTGCCAGCACTCCAATACTGGGGACACTCGATGAAGCTTTCTTT. The encoded protein is CASTPILGTLDEAFF.

The chain recombines TRBV12-5 with TRBJ2-3, with 9 bases aligning to TRBD2. V lost 2 bases to trimming and J lost 4 bases; unmatched junction nucleotides: 16. The CDR3 extends over 19 amino acids. Germline assignment: CDR1 LGHNT and CDR2 FRNRAP. CDR3 coding DNA: TGTGCTAGTGGTTTGTTCCCCCCTCCTAGCGGGGCTCATTCAGATACGCAGTATTTT. Translation: CASGLFPPPSGAHSDTQYF.

The chain recombines TRBV30 with TRBJ1-1, with D possibly matching TRBD1 (5 bases). The germline CDR1 and CDR2 sequences are GTSNPN and SVGIG (reference sequence). The CDR3 runs to 15 residues. V lost 2 bases and J lost 3, with 16 bases in between. This chain's CDR3 is CAWSPGGMGYTEAFF. In DNA form, the CDR3 reads TGTGCCTGGAGTCCGGGGGGAATGGGGTACACTGAAGCTTTCTTT.

This chain uses TRBV18 with TRBJ2-7; TRBD2 matches 11 bases. CDR3 length: 15 amino acids. Germline CDR1 reads KGHSH; CDR2 reads LQKENI. J gave up 2 bases and V 2 bases, and 2 bases lay outside the gene matches. CDR3: CASSPGTSGTYEQYF. Here the CDR3 DNA reads TGTGCCAGCTCACCAGGGACTAGCGGTACCTACGAGCAGTACTTC.

The gene calls are TRBV2 and TRBJ1-2, with 12 bases matching TRBD1. There are 16 residues in the CDR3. V lost 6 bases and J lost 8; bases outside the gene matches: 13. Germline assignment: CDR1 SNHLY and CDR2 FYNNEI. The CDR3 spells CASRPGQGAQASGYTF. Written as DNA, the CDR3 is TGTGCCAGCAGGCCGGGACAGGGGGCTCAGGCGTCCGGCTACACCTTC.

The chain carries TRBV2 and TRBJ2-2; D is undetermined. CDR3 size: 13 residues. Germline CDR1 and CDR2: SNHLY and FYNNEI. The V end was cut by 5 bases, the J end by 5 bases, with 9 bases between. CDR3 region: CASSYVQTGELFF. For the CDR3, the DNA is TGTGCCAGCAGTTACGTACAGACCGGGGAGCTGTTTTTT.

CDR3 loop: CASSLVPAREGGYTF. The DNA for the CDR3 is TGTGCCAGCAGCTTAGTCCCCGCCAGGGAGGGTGGCTACACCTTC. The rearrangement links TRBV7-9 to TRBJ1-2, with D perhaps matching TRBD1 (5 bases). Germline values: CDR1 SEHNR, CDR2 FQNEAQ (reference sequence). Trimming pared 1 base from V and 7 bases from J, leaving 16 bases between. The length of the CDR3 is 15 residues.

Only one count was recorded for this clone. The chain carries TRBV12-3 or TRBV12-4 and TRBJ1-2, with a tentative D call TRBD1 (5 bases). This CDR3 region has 12 residues. The ends were cut back, 2 bases at V and 8 bases at J, with 9 bases in the middle. The CDR3 DNA sequence: TGTGCCAGCAGTTTAAGAAGGGGCGGCTACACCTTC. As protein: CASSLRRGGYTF.

This clone was observed a few times. This chain uses TRBV5-1 with TRBJ1-6, with 7 bases that match TRBD1. CDR1 is SGHRS and CDR2 is YFSETQ in the germline V gene. The length of the CDR3 is 15 residues. V lost 4 bases, J lost 5 bases, and 6 bases stayed unmatched. CDR3 coding DNA: TGCGCCAGCAGCCCAGGGACAGCTAATAATTCACCCCTCCACTTT. Its translation: CASSPGTANNSPLHF.

Of note for this clone: Other nucleotide sequences from this sample produce the same CDR3. The V and J genes are TRBV10-1 and TRBJ2-3, with D possibly matching TRBD2 (5 bases). The CDR3 runs to 15 residues. Per germline, CDR1 WNHNN and CDR2 SYGVQD (reference sequence). The V end was cut by 8 bases, the J end by 6 bases, with 21 bases between. CDR3 loop: CASGRRLADTDTQYF. CDR3 DNA sequence: TGCGCCAGCGGCCGGCGGCTAGCAGACACGGATACGCAGTATTTT.

This clone has a handful of counts. V gene TRBV5-1 combines with J gene TRBJ1-6; 9 positions agree with TRBD1. Germline assignment: CDR1 SGHRS and CDR2 YFSETQ. The trim removed 2 bases at V and 9 bases at J, leaving 6 bases unmatched. The CDR3 has 15 amino acids. CDR3 sequence reads: CASSFSTGGFSPLHF. The CDR3 DNA follows: TGCGCCAGCAGCTTCTCCACAGGGGGCTTTTCACCCCTCCACTTT. The full variable domain, rest sourced from reference TRBV5-1 and TRBJ1-6, is KAGVTQTPRYLIKTRGQQVTLSCSPISGHRSVSWYQQTPGQGLQFLFEYFSETQRNKGNFPGRFSGRQFSNSRSEMNVSTLELGDSALYLCASSFSTGGFSPLHFGNGTRLTVT.

The chain links TRBV18 to TRBJ2-7; D is perhaps TRBD2 (6 bases). Germline assignment: CDR1 KGHSH and CDR2 LQKENI. The V gene lost 4 bases and the J gene lost 5 bases, with 18 bases spanning the gap. CDR3 length: 15 amino acids. This CDR3 is CASSRGVPPLDEQYF. The CDR3 DNA is TGTGCCAGCTCACGGGGGGTCCCCCCTTTGGACGAGCAGTACTTC.

The V call is TRBV19, the J call TRBJ1-1; D is possibly TRBD1 (6 bases). The CDR3 consists of 16 residues. The germline V gene encodes CDR1 LNHDA and CDR2 SQIVND (reference sequence). Between the trimmed V and J ends, which lost 4 bases and 2 bases, there was a span of 17 bases. Here the CDR3 reads CASSRPGQRPNTEAFF. The CDR3 DNA follows: TGTGCCAGTAGTAGACCGGGACAACGACCCAACACTGAAGCTTTCTTT.

This chain links TRBV7-9 with TRBJ2-7, with D maybe TRBD2 (7 bases). The length of the CDR3 is 12 residues. Germline CDR1 reads SEHNR; CDR2 reads FQNEAQ (reference sequence). Trimming stripped 8 bases from V and 3 bases from J, with 11 bases between. The CDR3 DNA reads as TGTGCCAGCTGGGGGGGCAGCTACGAGCAGTACTTC. Translating gives CASWGGSYEQYF.

This chain joins TRBV3-1 (or the pseudogene TRBV3-2) and TRBJ1-5; D possibly corresponds to TRBD1 (5 bases). Trimming removed 6 bases from V and 5 bases from J, with 14 bases in between. The CDR3 length is 14 residues. Germline V lookup: CDR1 LGHDT, CDR2 YNNKEL (reference sequence). The CDR3 nucleotides are TGTGCCAGCAGTTATCAGGGAACGGATCAGCCCCAGCATTTT. It is translated as CASSYQGTDQPQHF.

The genes are TRBV5-3 and TRBJ1-6; maybe TRBD1 (6 bases). TRBV5-3 is an ORF, with its function uncertain. CDR3 length: 16 residues. The V gene lost 8 bases and the J gene lost 4 bases, with 19 bases spanning the gap. The CDR3 loop is CASLKGTQAYNSPLHF. Written as DNA, the CDR3 is TGTGCCAGCTTGAAAGGGACACAGGCATATAATTCACCCCTCCACTTT.

This rearrangement joins TRBV24-1 to TRBJ2-7; 7 nucleotides line up with TRBD1. Germline values: CDR1 KGHDR, CDR2 SFDVKD. The CDR3 covers 16 residues. Germline trimming cut 3 bases from V and 1 base from J; bases unmatched to any gene: 8. This chain's CDR3 is CATSDPQGPPSYEQYF. Here the CDR3 DNA reads TGTGCCACCAGTGATCCACAGGGGCCCCCTTCCTACGAGCAGTACTTC.

The chain employs TRBV9 and TRBJ1-1; the D is unclear. Looked up from germline, CDR1 is SGDLS and CDR2 is YYNGEE. V was pared by 4 bases and J by 5 bases, with 15 bases between. The CDR3 length is 14 residues. CDR3 amino acids: CASSPEEGITEAFF. CDR3 sequence (DNA): TGTGCCAGCAGCCCAGAGGAAGGTATAACTGAAGCTTTCTTT.

This clone was picked up a small number of times. V gene TRBV11-1 combines with J gene TRBJ2-7; possible D gene TRBD1, 6 bases. Germline V gives CDR1 SGHAT, CDR2 FQDESV (reference sequence). The CDR3 runs 14 residues. Trimming stripped 5 bases from V and 0 bases from J, with 11 bases between. CDR3 sequence (DNA): TGTGCCAGCAGCGATGAGGGACACTCCTACGAGCAGTACTTC. Its protein is CASSDEGHSYEQYF.

In its sample, this clone was seen once. The V call is TRBV5-4, the J call TRBJ2-7, with D hard to call. Trimming shortened V by 1 base and J by 7 bases, and 12 bases separated the two germline ends. Germline CDR1 and CDR2: SGHNT and YYREEE (reference sequence). This CDR3 region has 13 residues. CDR3 DNA: TGTGCCAGCAGCTTGTCGCTATCGGTAGAGCAGTACTTC. The encoded protein is CASSLSLSVEQYF.

V usage is TRBV7-6 and J usage is TRBJ2-3; 9 bases are shared with TRBD1. CDR1 is SGHVS and CDR2 is FNYEAQ in the germline V gene. V was pared by 5 bases and J by 5 bases, with 8 bases of the junction left unmatched. CDR3 length: 15 amino acids. In nucleotides, the CDR3 is TGTGCCAGCAGCGACGGGACAGGGACAGGAGATACGCAGTATTTT. This sequence encodes CASSDGTGTGDTQYF.

The chain is built from TRBV19 and TRBJ2-4; D is possibly TRBD2 (5 bases). Germline assignment: CDR1 LNHDA and CDR2 SQIVND (reference sequence). The ends were cut back, 0 bases at V and 0 bases at J, with 9 bases in the middle. The length of the CDR3 is 16 residues. This CDR3 reads CASSIDPGLAKNIQYF. The CDR3 DNA reads as TGTGCCAGTAGTATAGATCCCGGACTAGCCAAAAACATTCAGTACTTC.

This chain uses TRBV2 with TRBJ1-2; 7 nucleotides agree with TRBD1. CDR3 length equals 13 residues. Germline V gene data show CDR1 as SNHLY and CDR2 as FYNNEI. V dropped 7 bases and J dropped 3; count of bases not matched to a gene: 5. CDR3 nucleotides: TGTGCCAGCACCCCGGGACAGTACTATGGCTACACCTTC. As protein: CASTPGQYYGYTF.

The CDR3 DNA reads as TGTGCCAGCAGCGTAAATTCCTACGAGCAGTACTTC. Amino acid sequence: CASSVNSYEQYF. V usage is TRBV6-2 or TRBV6-3 and J usage is TRBJ2-7; D not certain. CDR1 is MNHEY and CDR2 is SVGEGT in the germline V gene. V lost 6 bases to trimming and J lost 1 base, with 7 bases between them. This CDR3 has 12 residues.